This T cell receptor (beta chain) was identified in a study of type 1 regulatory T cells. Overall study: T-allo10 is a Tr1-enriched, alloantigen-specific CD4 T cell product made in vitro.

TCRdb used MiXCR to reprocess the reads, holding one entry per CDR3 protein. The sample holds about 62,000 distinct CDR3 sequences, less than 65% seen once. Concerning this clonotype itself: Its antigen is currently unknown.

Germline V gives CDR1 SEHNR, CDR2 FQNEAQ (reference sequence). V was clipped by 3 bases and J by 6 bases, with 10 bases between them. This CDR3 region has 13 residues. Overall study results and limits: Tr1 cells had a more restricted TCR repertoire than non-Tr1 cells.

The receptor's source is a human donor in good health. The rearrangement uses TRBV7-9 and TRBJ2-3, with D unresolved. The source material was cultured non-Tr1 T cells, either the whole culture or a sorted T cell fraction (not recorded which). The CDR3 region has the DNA TGTGCCAGCAGCTTTTCCGGAGCTGATACGCAGTATTTT. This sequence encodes CASSFSGADTQYF.